Below, 27 T cell receptor beta chains from the same sample are listed, as sequenced in a study of blood T cells in healthy people across ages. PCR was performed a second time for roughly 7 to 11 cycles using a sample-barcoded 5' primer and a J-beta primer mix. TCRdb passed the 5' RACE reads through MiXCR, listing each CDR3 protein once. The sample has roughly 800,000 distinct CDR3 sequences, more than 20% seen once; the top ten hold under 4.5%. These data were also reused for a study on T cells of mothers and their children.

Sequenced: blood. These receptors came from a boy under 18 in good health.

This clonotype was observed a handful of times. This chain uses TRBV25-1 with TRBJ2-4, with 10 bases lining up with TRBD2. Germline values: CDR1 MGHDK, CDR2 SYGVNS. This CDR3 has 20 residues. V lost 4 bases to trimming and J lost 1 base; unmatched junction nucleotides: 16. The CDR3 nucleotides read TGTGCCAGCAGTGTTCCCGGGACTAGCGAACTTAGTGGGGCCAAAAACATTCAGTACTTC. Protein product: CASSVPGTSELSGAKNIQYF.

The chain employs TRBV2 and TRBJ2-7; perhaps TRBD1 as D (6 bases). This CDR3 region has 14 residues. V lost 7 bases and J 3 bases, leaving 16 bases between the germline ends. The germline V gene has CDR1 SNHLY and CDR2 FYNNEI. As DNA, the CDR3 is TGTGCCAGCACTGCCTGGACAGCCAACTACGAGCAGTACTTC. It yields the protein CASTAWTANYEQYF.

The genes are TRBV7-9 and TRBJ1-6, with no clear D. V lost 1 base to trimming and J lost 10 bases, with 8 bases between them. The germline gives CDR1 SEHNR, CDR2 FQNEAQ (reference sequence). The CDR3 covers 13 residues. CDR3 amino acids: CASSLGAESPLHF. Here the CDR3 DNA reads TGTGCCAGCAGCTTAGGAGCAGAGTCACCCCTCCACTTT.

The rearrangement uses TRBV5-4 and TRBJ2-5; 14 bases are shared with TRBD2. The J call is doubtful: the DNA matches TRBJ2-1 better. Germline CDR1 reads SGHNT; CDR2 reads YYREEE (reference sequence). The CDR3 is made up of 16 amino acids. CDR3 coding DNA: TGTGCCAGCAGCTTGGCGGGACTAGCGGGAGACAATGAGCAGTTCTTC. Encoded protein: CASSLAGLAGDNEQFF.

The CDR3 nucleotides are TGCAGTGCTAGAGATTCGGGACTAGCGGGTGTTCAAGAGACCCAGTACTTC. Translating gives CSARDSGLAGVQETQYF. The rearrangement uses TRBV20-1 and TRBJ2-5; TRBD2 aligns across 12 bases. CDR1 and CDR2 from the germline V gene are DFQATT and SNEGSKA (reference sequence). The CDR3 spans 17 residues. V was pared by 0 bases and J by 2 bases, with 7 bases of the junction left unmatched.

This clonotype came up many times. The CDR3 DNA is TGCAGCGTTGAGACAGGAGAGGAGGACACCGGGGAGCTGTTTTTT. It specifies CSVETGEEDTGELFF. The chain joins TRBV29-1 to TRBJ2-2; D perhaps matches TRBD1 (6 bases). The germline V gene has CDR1 SQVTM and CDR2 ANQGSEA. Trimming took off 3 bases at V and 3 bases at J, with 14 bases between the two ends. The CDR3 runs to 15 residues.

The CDR3 is CSAKLPGQAYEQYF. DNA for the CDR3: TGCAGCGCTAAGCTCCCGGGACAGGCCTACGAGCAGTACTTC. V and J are TRBV29-1 and TRBJ2-7; 8 bases are a match to TRBD1. With 7 bases clipped from V and 2 bases from J, the junction kept 10 bases outside the gene matches. The V gene's germline CDR1 is SQVTM and CDR2 ANQGSEA. There are 14 residues in the CDR3.

This clonotype has only a few counts. CDR3 amino acids: CASSVAGRGTDTQYF. In DNA, the CDR3 is TGTGCCAGCAGCGTAGCTGGGAGGGGCACAGATACGCAGTATTTT. V gene TRBV9 combines with J gene TRBJ2-3; 7 bases agree with TRBD2. CDR1 and CDR2 (germline): SGDLS, YYNGEE. The CDR3 is 15 amino acids. Unmatched junction bases numbered 2, after V lost 0 bases and J lost 1 base.

The CDR3 spells CASSHGLANEQFF. The CDR3, as DNA: TGTGCCAGCAGCCATGGACTAGCCAATGAGCAGTTCTTC. The chain links TRBV3-1 to TRBJ2-1, with 8 bases matching TRBD2. CDR1 LGHDT and CDR2 YNNKEL come from the germline V gene (reference sequence). CDR3 length: 13 residues. The junction had 1 base not matched to a gene; V was cut back by 3 bases and J by 6 bases.

The J gene is TRBJ2-5, the V gene TRBV20-1; 7 positions match TRBD2. The CDR3 length is 11 residues. From germline, CDR1 is DFQATT and CDR2 SNEGSKA (reference sequence). V shed 6 bases, J shed 7 bases, and the junction held 5 bases outside the gene matches. The CDR3 sequence is CSAGLGVTQYF. For the CDR3, the DNA is TGCAGTGCCGGACTAGGAGTGACCCAGTACTTC.

This clonotype was detected only a few times. This chain connects TRBV3-1 to TRBJ2-7; D not certain. V was shortened by 2 bases and J by 3 bases, with 5 bases between the two germline ends. CDR1 and CDR2 (germline): LGHDT, YNNKEL (reference sequence). This CDR3 has 12 amino acids. CDR3 in DNA: TGTGCCAGCAGCCAAACCAACTACGAGCAGTACTTC. It translates to CASSQTNYEQYF.

This clonotype showed up just a few times. The chain has TRBV28 and TRBJ1-4, with a weak D call TRBD1 (5 bases). CDR1 is MDHEN and CDR2 is SYDVKM in the germline V gene. CDR3 length: 15 residues. Trimming pared 5 bases from V and 2 bases from J, leaving 12 bases between. CDR3 sequence reads: CASSPLTETNEKLFF. The CDR3 bases are TGTGCCAGCAGTCCCCTGACAGAGACTAATGAAAAACTGTTTTTT.

This sequence joins TRBV5-1 and TRBJ1-1; D not certain. CDR1 SGHRS and CDR2 YFSETQ come from the germline V gene. The CDR3 loop spans 14 amino acids. V was shortened by 2 bases and J by 0 bases, with 8 bases between the two germline ends. Here the CDR3 reads CASSFRGVNTEAFF. The DNA for the CDR3 is TGCGCCAGCAGCTTCCGAGGTGTGAACACTGAAGCTTTCTTT.

The rearrangement joins TRBV12-3 or TRBV12-4 to TRBJ2-3; no reliable D call. Trimming removed 8 bases from V and 4 bases from J, with 10 bases in between. The CDR3 has 12 residues. The CDR3 bases are TGTGCCAGCGGTGATGGAGCAGATACGCAGTATTTT. Amino acids: CASGDGADTQYF.

The V gene is TRBV10-3, the J gene TRBJ2-7; no clear D. This CDR3 contains 12 residues. The V end lost 3 bases, the J end lost 3 bases, and 6 bases lay between the germline ends. Germline CDR1 is ENHRY and CDR2 is SYGVKD. The CDR3 DNA follows: TGTGCCATCAGTGAAATTTTCTACGAGCAGTACTTC. Translated: CAISEIFYEQYF.

This chain uses TRBV9 with TRBJ2-3; 11 bases line up with TRBD2. Germline assignment: CDR1 SGDLS and CDR2 YYNGEE. V lost 0 bases, J lost 6 bases, and 3 bases stayed unmatched. This CDR3 has 15 residues. Here the CDR3 reads CASSVAASGRDTQYF. CDR3 nucleotide sequence: TGTGCCAGCAGCGTAGCGGCTAGCGGGAGGGATACGCAGTATTTT.

This clonotype has only a few counts. The chain is built from TRBV7-9 and TRBJ2-3; no clear D gene. This CDR3 spans 15 amino acids. Trimming left V 3 bases short and J 0 bases short, with 10 bases between. Germline V gives CDR1 SEHNR, CDR2 FQNEAQ (reference sequence). CDR3 sequence: CASSFGSVSTDTQYF. As DNA, the CDR3 is TGTGCCAGCAGCTTTGGGTCGGTGAGCACAGATACGCAGTATTTT.

The V call is TRBV5-1, the J call TRBJ2-1; 7 bases agree with TRBD1. CDR1 and CDR2 (germline): SGHRS, YFSETQ. Trimming cost V 5 bases and J 7 bases; bases outside gene matches: 6. This CDR3 region has 13 residues. CDR3 loop: CASRKTGSNEQFF. The CDR3 bases are TGCGCCAGCAGAAAGACAGGGTCAAATGAGCAGTTCTTC.

This clonotype was counted only a few times. The gene calls are TRBV27 and TRBJ2-3; D gene ambiguous. V lost 6 bases and J 2 bases, leaving 9 bases between the germline ends. CDR1 MNHEY and CDR2 SMNVEV come from the germline V gene (reference sequence). CDR3 length: 13 residues. CDR3 residues: CASSVKTTDTQYF. CDR3 sequence (DNA): TGTGCCAGCAGCGTTAAGACCACAGATACGCAGTATTTT.

V is TRBV15 and J is TRBJ2-1, with unresolved D. Germline CDR1 reads LNHNV; CDR2 reads YYDKDF (reference sequence). CDR3 size: 14 residues. The V end was cut by 0 bases, the J end by 8 bases, with 11 bases between. The CDR3 coding sequence is TGTGCCACCAGCAGAGATCCATTACCCGATGAGCAGTTCTTC. The encoded protein is CATSRDPLPDEQFF. Full variable domain (missing parts from reference TRBV15 and TRBJ2-1): DAMVIQNPRYQVTQFGKPVTLSCSQTLNHNVMYWYQQKSSQAPKLLFHYYDKDFNNEADTPDNFQSRRPNTSFCFLDIRSPGLGDTAMYLCATSRDPLPDEQFFGPGTRLTVL.

This clonotype was counted between two and nine times. The chain is built from TRBV29-1 and TRBJ2-1, with TRBD1 matching over 9 bases. The CDR3 runs 16 residues. V lost 4 bases and J lost 6; bases outside the gene matches: 13. CDR1 is SQVTM, CDR2 ANQGSEA, per germline. CDR3 coding DNA: TGCAGCGTTGTTGGGGAACAGGGGGCAAACCCCAATGAGCAGTTCTTC. Translation: CSVVGEQGANPNEQFF.

The chain uses TRBV7-2 and TRBJ2-5; D not certain. The DNA end lines up better with TRBJ2-7; the J call may be wrong. This CDR3 has 14 amino acids. CDR1 and CDR2 (germline): SGHTA, FQGNSA. This CDR3 reads CASSLITDSYEQYF. The CDR3 nucleotides are TGTGCCAGCAGCTTAATTACAGACTCCTACGAGCAGTACTTC.

The rearrangement joins TRBV28 to TRBJ2-2, with D unresolved. The CDR3 has 16 amino acids. Germline V gives CDR1 MDHEN, CDR2 SYDVKM. V was trimmed by 3 bases and J by 2 bases, leaving 13 bases between them. The CDR3 region is CASSLYHAPNTGELFF. CDR3 nucleotides: TGTGCCAGCAGTTTGTATCACGCACCCAACACCGGGGAGCTGTTTTTT.

This clonotype appeared a few times. V and J are TRBV14 and TRBJ2-7; weak D call: TRBD1 (5 bases). Per germline, CDR1 SGHDN and CDR2 FVKESK. Trimming took 4 bases from V and 6 from J, leaving 19 bases between them. The CDR3 has 15 amino acids. DNA of the CDR3: TGTGCCAGCAGCCTCCTTATCGAGACAGTCGGCGAGCAGTACTTC. The encoded protein is CASSLLIETVGEQYF.

As DNA, the CDR3 is TGCGCCAGCAGCAAAGGACCCAGGGAGCTCAACTTGAACACTGAAGCTTTCTTT. This sequence encodes CASSKGPRELNLNTEAFF. This chain joins TRBV4-3 and TRBJ1-1, with D maybe TRBD1 (5 bases). The CDR3 covers 18 residues. Germline V CDR1 and CDR2: LGHNA, YSLEER. Deletions cut 5 bases from V and 0 bases from J, with 22 bases between.

This clonotype was counted ten times or more. This chain joins TRBV27 and TRBJ2-3; D might be TRBD2 (6 bases). The CDR3 contains 18 residues. Trimming pared 6 bases from V and 1 base from J, leaving 23 bases between. CDR1 and CDR2 from the germline V gene are MNHEY and SMNVEV (reference sequence). The CDR3 region has the DNA TGTGCCAGCAGGCCCTTAAGGGCGGGAAGAGGGGGCACAGATACGCAGTATTTT. It is translated as CASRPLRAGRGGTDTQYF.

The chain couples TRBV9 to TRBJ2-5; a possible D gene is TRBD1 (6 bases). The CDR3 contains 13 residues. Germline CDR1 SGDLS, CDR2 YYNGEE. Trimming cost V 4 bases and J 5 bases, with 12 bases left between them. The CDR3 DNA sequence: TGTGCCAGCAGCATCGGGACACCTGAGACCCAGTACTTC. Protein sequence: CASSIGTPETQYF. Variable domain in full (rest from reference TRBV9 and TRBJ2-5): DSGVTQTPKHLITATGQRVTLRCSPRSGDLSVYWYQQSLDQGLQFLIQYYNGEERAKGNILERFSAQQFPDLHSELNLSSLELGDSALYFCASSIGTPETQYFGPGTRLLVL.